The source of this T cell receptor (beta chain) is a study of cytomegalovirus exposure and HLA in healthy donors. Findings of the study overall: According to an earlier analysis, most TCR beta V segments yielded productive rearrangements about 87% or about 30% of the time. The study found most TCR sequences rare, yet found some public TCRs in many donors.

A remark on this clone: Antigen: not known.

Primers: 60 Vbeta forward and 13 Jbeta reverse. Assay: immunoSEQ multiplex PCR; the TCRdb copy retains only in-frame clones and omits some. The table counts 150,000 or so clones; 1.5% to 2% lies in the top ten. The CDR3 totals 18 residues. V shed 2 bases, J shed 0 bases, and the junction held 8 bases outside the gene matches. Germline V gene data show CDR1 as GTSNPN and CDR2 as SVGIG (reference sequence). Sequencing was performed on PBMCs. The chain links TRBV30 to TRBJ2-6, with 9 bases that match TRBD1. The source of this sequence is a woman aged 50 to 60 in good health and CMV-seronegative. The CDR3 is CAWSPLRTGASGANVLTF. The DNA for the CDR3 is TGTGCCTGGAGTCCGCTCAGGACAGGGGCCTCTGGGGCCAACGTCCTGACTTTC.